The sequence of this TCR beta chain was determined in a study of PD-1 blockade in classical Hodgkin lymphoma (dated by TCRdb to the early 2020s). In terms of the full investigation: Nivolumab dosing was 3 mg/kg intravenously every 2 weeks, continuing until either disease progression or unacceptable toxicity. To define a peripheral blood immune signature of response to PD-1 blockade in classical Hodgkin lymphoma, the study combined TCR beta sequencing with CyTOF.

The germline V and J ends show losses of 7 bases and 5 bases respectively, and no gene match explains 13 bases of the junction. Based on the germline V gene, the CDR1 and CDR2 sequences are SNHLY and FYNNEI. The CDR3 holds 16 amino acids from the cysteine to the phenylalanine. Only the CDR3 DNA stays, 48 bases, in frame from base 1. This specimen's time point label, interpreted: cycle 2 day 1 (C2D1) of nivolumab. Every trial patient had relapsed after autologous stem cell transplantation, and cohorts A, B and C differed in prior brentuximab vedotin exposure. The trial cohort comprised some 60 patients with relapsed/refractory classical Hodgkin lymphoma whose best overall responses were complete response, partial response or progressive disease. Single-agent nivolumab was administered to trial patients in the multi-cohort phase II CheckMate 205 trial. An independent review committee assessed best overall response by applying the 2007 International Working Group response criteria. Trial PBMCs were collected just before the start of nivolumab (C1D1) and during therapy at cycle 2 day 1 and cycle 4 day 1. Peripheral blood was collected in 8 mL Vacutainer Cell Preparation Tubes, from which PBMCs were isolated by centrifugation and then cryopreserved.

Genomic DNA was isolated using the Qiagen DNeasy kit from unsorted PBMCs as well as from negatively selected CD4+ and CD8+ fractions. TCR beta CDR3 regions were amplified by immunoSEQ multiplex PCR using primers annealing to V and J segments. A synthetic immune receptor repertoire was used to minimize amplification bias, and remaining bias was computationally removed after sequencing. The authors' pipeline ran thus. Repertoire diversity was quantified as the Shannon entropy index using custom Python scripts. The unsorted, CD4+ and CD8+ repertoires were each analyzed separately, with the exception of combined analyses, where CD4+ and CD8+ sequences were merged in silico. Clonal expansion was defined as at least a 2-fold frequency increase after treatment relative to C1D1, with a pseudocount of 0.5 for undetected baseline clones. Singleton clones were defined as clones with 0 or 1 copy at C1D1, and non-singleton clones were defined as clones with 2 or more copies. Clones expanded in unsorted samples were labelled as CD4+, CD8+ or unknown by matching protein sequences in sorted samples from the same patient. Wilcoxon tests on paired samples were used to test changes in diversity from C1D1 to C4D1. In its TCRdb copy, this immuneACCESS table keeps in-frame sequences only and misses some clones. Where compared with another copy, unresolved V genes explain less than half of these, and the others have no known cause. V and J calls and clone size are as listed in that table; D and trimming were resolved from the DNA. This sample comprises around 46,000 clones, over 70% of them detected only once. Clones ranked in the top ten supply roughly 20% of the sample.

Findings and caveats that apply to the study as a whole: Only a single clinical trial cohort was studied, and what caused the repertoire differences, possibly disease activity or prior therapy, remained undefined. Baseline TCR diversity was reported to be lower in newly diagnosed patients than in healthy donors and to be lower still in relapsed/refractory patients. Baseline diversity similar to that of newly diagnosed patients was observed in trial patients achieving complete response, whereas significantly lower diversity was observed in partial responders and progressors. Diversity was lower in patients who began nivolumab less than 1 year after ASCT, so these patients were left out of later analyses to avoid confounding by immune reconstitution. By C4D1, a significant rise was seen in CD4+ TCR diversity but not in CD8+ TCR diversity (p=0.0027 vs p=0.16), and the rise was most apparent among complete responders (p=0.02).

On this clone: Its specific antigen is unknown. No much larger clone exists at a distance of one base, and base qualities are not known.

This chain is built from TRBV2 and TRBJ2-3, with 9 junctional bases fitting TRBD2. The receptor's source is a human donor with classical Hodgkin lymphoma. The sequencing here drew on peripheral blood mononuclear cells (PBMCs), taken before the second cycle of nivolumab. The encoded CDR3 is CASKFLAGKVRDTQYF. The nucleotide sequence reads TGTGCCAGCAAATTCCTAGCGGGGAAGGTCAGAGATACGCAGTATTTT.